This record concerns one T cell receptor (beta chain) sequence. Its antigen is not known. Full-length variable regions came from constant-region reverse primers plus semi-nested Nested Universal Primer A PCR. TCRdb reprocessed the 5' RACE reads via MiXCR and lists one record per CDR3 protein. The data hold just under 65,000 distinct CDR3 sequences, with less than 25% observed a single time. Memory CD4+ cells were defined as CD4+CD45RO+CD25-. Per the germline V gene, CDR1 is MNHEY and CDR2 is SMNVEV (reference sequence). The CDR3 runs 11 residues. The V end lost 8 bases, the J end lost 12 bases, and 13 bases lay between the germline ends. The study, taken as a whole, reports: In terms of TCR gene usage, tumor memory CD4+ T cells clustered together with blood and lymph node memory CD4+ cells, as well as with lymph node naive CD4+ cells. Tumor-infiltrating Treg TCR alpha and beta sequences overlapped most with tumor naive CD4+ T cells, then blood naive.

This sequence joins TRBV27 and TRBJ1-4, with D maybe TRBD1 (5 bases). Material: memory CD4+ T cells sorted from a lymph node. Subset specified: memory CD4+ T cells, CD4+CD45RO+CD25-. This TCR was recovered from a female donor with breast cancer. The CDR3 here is CASVPGGELFF. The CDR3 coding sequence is TGTGCCAGCGTCCCCGGGGGGGAACTGTTTTTT.